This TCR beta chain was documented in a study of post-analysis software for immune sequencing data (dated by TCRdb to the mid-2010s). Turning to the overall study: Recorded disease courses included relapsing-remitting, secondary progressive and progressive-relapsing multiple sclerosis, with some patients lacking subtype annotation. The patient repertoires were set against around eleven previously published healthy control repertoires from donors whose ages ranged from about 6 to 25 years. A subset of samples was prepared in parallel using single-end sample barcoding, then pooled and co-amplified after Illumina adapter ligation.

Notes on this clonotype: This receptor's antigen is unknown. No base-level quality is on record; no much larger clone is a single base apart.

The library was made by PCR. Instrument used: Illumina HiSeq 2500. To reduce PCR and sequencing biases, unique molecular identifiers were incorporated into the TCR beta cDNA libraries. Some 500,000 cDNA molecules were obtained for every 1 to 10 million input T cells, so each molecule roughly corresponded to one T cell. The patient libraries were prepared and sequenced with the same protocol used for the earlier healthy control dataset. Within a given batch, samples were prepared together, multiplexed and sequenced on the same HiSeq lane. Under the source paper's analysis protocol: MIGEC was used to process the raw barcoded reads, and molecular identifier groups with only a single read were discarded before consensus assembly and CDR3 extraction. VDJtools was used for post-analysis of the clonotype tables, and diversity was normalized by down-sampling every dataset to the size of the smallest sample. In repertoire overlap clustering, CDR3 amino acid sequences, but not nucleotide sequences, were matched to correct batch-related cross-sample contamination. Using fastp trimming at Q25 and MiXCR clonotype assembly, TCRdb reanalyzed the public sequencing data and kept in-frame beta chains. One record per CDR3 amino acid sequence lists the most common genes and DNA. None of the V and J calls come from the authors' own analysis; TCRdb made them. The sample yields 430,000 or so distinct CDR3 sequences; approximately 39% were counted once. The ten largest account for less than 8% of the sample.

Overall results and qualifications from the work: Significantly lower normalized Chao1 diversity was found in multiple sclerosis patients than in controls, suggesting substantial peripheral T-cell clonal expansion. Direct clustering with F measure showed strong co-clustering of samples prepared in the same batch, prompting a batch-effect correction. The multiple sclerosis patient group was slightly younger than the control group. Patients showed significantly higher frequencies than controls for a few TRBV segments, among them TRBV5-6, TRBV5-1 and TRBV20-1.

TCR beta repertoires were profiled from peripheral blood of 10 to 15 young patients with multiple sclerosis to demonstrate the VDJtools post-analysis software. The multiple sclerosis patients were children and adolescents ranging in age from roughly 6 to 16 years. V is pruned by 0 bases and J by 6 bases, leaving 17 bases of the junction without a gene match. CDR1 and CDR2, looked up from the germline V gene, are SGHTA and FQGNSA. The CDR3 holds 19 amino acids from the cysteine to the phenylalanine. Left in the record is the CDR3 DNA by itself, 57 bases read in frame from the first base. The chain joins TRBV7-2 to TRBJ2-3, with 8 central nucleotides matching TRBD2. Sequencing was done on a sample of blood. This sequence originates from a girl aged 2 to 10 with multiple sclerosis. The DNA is TGTGCCAGCAGCTTAGCCTCCGTCCTAGCGGGCTCATTCAGGGATACGCAGTATTTT. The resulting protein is CASSLASVLAGSFRDTQYF.